This T cell receptor beta chain was sequenced during a study of blood T cell repertoires in COVID-19. Study at large: The analysed material was cDNA or gDNA that came from T cells, B-cell-depleted T cells, or PBMCs.

Participants were aged about 18 to 100 years from more than 20 US areas. Either two negative PCRs, clearance, or symptom resolution qualified Cohort 3 donors as recovered. Germline CDR1 reads LNHDA; CDR2 reads SQIVND (reference sequence). The CDR3 length is 15 residues. V was pared by 4 bases and J by 3 bases, with 8 bases of the junction left unmatched. In the original analysis: Nucleated cell counts were estimated from reference gene primer amplification. Clones were sequenced by immunoSEQ multiplex PCR, and TCRdb holds only the in-frame ones, with some missing. That table supplies the V and J calls and clone size; D and trimming were determined from the DNA. The table lists 150,000 or so clones, about 80% of them singletons, with approximately 8.4% in the top ten. This clone was seen only once.

The TCR comes from a middle-aged man who had recovered from COVID-19. The chain joins TRBV19 to TRBJ1-1, with 7 nucleotides matching TRBD1. The sequenced sample consisted of PBMCs or T cells enriched from blood (not recorded which). The DNA for the CDR3 is TGTGCCAGTAGTACTGCCGGGACAGAGGACACTGAAGCTTTCTTT. It is translated as CASSTAGTEDTEAFF.